A selection of T cell receptor beta chains follows, all from one sample in a study of beta chain features in type 1 diabetes. Profiling relied on immunoSEQ multiplex PCR, and the TCRdb table lists in-frame clones only, not all of them. The data show more than 250,000 clones, approximately 15% seen once. The source material was naive CD4+ T cells from blood. The receptors come from a man aged 18 to 30 with type 1 diabetes. Each CDR3 is given with its conserved first and last residue. A D gene is named only where the DNA matches it firmly. Size is omitted from some rows. Given values are once, few, many or a class for expanded clones.

cdr3_aa	cdr3_nt	d_call	j_call	v_call	clone_size
CASSLGGGRNEQFF	TGCGCCAGCAGCTTGGGGGGGGGCCGAAATGAGCAGTTCTTC	-	TRBJ2-1	TRBV5-1	-
CAISESSRATEAFF	TGTGCCATCAGTGAGTCAAGCAGGGCCACTGAAGCTTTCTTT	-	TRBJ1-1	TRBV10-3	-
CASSLNRGQTGELFF	TGTGCCAGCAGCTTAAACAGGGGGCAAACCGGGGAGCTGTTTTTT	TRBD1	TRBJ2-2	TRBV7-8	few
CASRYDGRGTQYF	TGTGCCAGCAGATACGATGGCCGGGGGACCCAGTACTTC	-	TRBJ2-5	TRBV6-6	-
CASSRRGVDTEAFF	TGTGCCAGCAGTCGGAGGGGAGTCGACACTGAAGCTTTCTTT	-	TRBJ1-1	TRBV28	-
CASRPYGQGSNQPQHF	TGTGCCAGCAGGCCCTACGGACAGGGTAGCAATCAGCCCCAGCATTTT	TRBD1	TRBJ1-5	TRBV28	-
CASSSGTGDNEKLFF	TGTGCCAGCAGTTCCGGGACAGGGGATAATGAAAAACTGTTTTTT	TRBD1	TRBJ1-4	TRBV28	few
CASSGRRGTGGREAFF	TGTGCCAGCAGCGGACGTAGAGGGACAGGGGGTCGGGAAGCTTTCTTT	TRBD1	TRBJ1-1	TRBV9	-
CASSPRVRGETRTNTGELFF	TGTGCCAGCAGCCCCCGGGTCAGGGGGGAAACCCGGACGAACACCGGGGAGCTGTTTTTT	-	TRBJ2-2	TRBV7-8	few
CASRGAVPQETQYF	TGTGCCAGCAGGGGGGCCGTGCCTCAAGAGACCCAGTACTTC	-	TRBJ2-5	TRBV5-6	-
CASSVGGLAGETQYF	TGTGCCAGCAGCGTAGGGGGACTAGCGGGAGAGACCCAGTACTTC	TRBD2	TRBJ2-5	TRBV9	few
CASSHGQGLYEQYF	TGCGCCAGCAGTCATGGACAGGGTCTCTACGAGCAGTACTTC	TRBD1	TRBJ2-7	TRBV5-1	-
CAWRRQVRDEQYF	TGTGCCTGGCGGAGACAGGTAAGGGACGAGCAGTACTTC	-	TRBJ2-7	TRBV30	few
CASSWGGGRRGKADTQYF	TGTGCCAGCAGCTGGGGGGGTGGTAGGCGTGGGAAGGCAGATACGCAGTATTTT	TRBD2	TRBJ2-3	TRBV7-6	-
CASSLRAGQGDGYTF	TGTGCCAGCAGCTTACGTGCGGGACAGGGTGATGGCTACACCTTC	TRBD1	TRBJ1-2	TRBV7-9	-
CASSDRGMREQYF	TGTGCCAGCAGTGACAGGGGGATGCGGGAGCAGTACTTC	TRBD1	TRBJ2-7	TRBV6-1	-
CAWRPGQGLRTDTQYF	TGTGCCTGGAGACCTGGACAGGGTTTACGCACAGATACGCAGTATTTT	TRBD1	TRBJ2-3	TRBV30	-
CASSYSEVAETQYF	TGTGCCAGCAGTTACTCCGAGGTGGCAGAGACCCAGTACTTC	-	TRBJ2-5	TRBV6-6	few
CASSDRGSVYEQYF	TGTGCCAGTAGCGACAGGGGGAGTGTCTACGAGCAGTACTTC	TRBD1	TRBJ2-7	TRBV19	-
CASSYGSGTDTQYF	TGTGCCAGCAGTTACGGTTCAGGCACAGATACGCAGTATTTT	-	TRBJ2-3	TRBV6-5	few
CASSPVGGANQPQHF	TGTGCCAGTAGCCCCGTGGGAGGGGCAAATCAGCCCCAGCATTTT	-	TRBJ1-5	TRBV19	few
CASSYSKSPPNREQFF	TGTGCCAGCAGTTACTCGAAATCCCCCCCAAACAGGGAGCAGTTCTTC	-	TRBJ2-1	TRBV6-5	-
CASSTITGATHLEQYF	TGTGCCAGCAGTACGATCACAGGGGCTACTCACCTCGAGCAGTACTTC	TRBD1	TRBJ2-7	TRBV27	-
CASSQDRAGTGDEQYF	TGCGCCAGCAGCCAAGATAGGGCGGGGACAGGGGACGAGCAGTACTTC	TRBD1	TRBJ2-7	TRBV4-3	few
CASSLGAGRYNEQFF	TGTGCCAGCAGCTTGGGAGCGGGGAGGTACAATGAGCAGTTCTTC	TRBD2	TRBJ2-1	TRBV4-2	-
CASSLSVAFTGRYGYTF	TGCGCCAGCAGCTTGTCAGTTGCGTTTACAGGGCGCTATGGCTACACCTTC	-	TRBJ1-2	TRBV5-1	few
CASSHRDRAGEKLFF	TGCGCCAGCAGCCACCGGGACAGGGCGGGGGAAAAACTGTTTTTT	TRBD1	TRBJ1-4	TRBV4-3	-
CSVGLAEYNEQFF	TGCAGCGTCGGACTAGCGGAGTACAATGAGCAGTTCTTC	TRBD2	TRBJ2-1	TRBV29-1	few
CASSSYQPQHF	TGTGCCAGCAGTTCTTATCAGCCCCAGCATTTT	-	TRBJ1-5	TRBV28	-
CASSPGTGGSSSGNTIYF	TGCGCCAGCAGCCCCGGGACAGGGGGGTCCAGCTCTGGAAACACCATATATTTT	TRBD1	TRBJ1-3	TRBV4-1	few
CASSYIGETQYF	TGTGCCAGCAGTTACATCGGAGAGACCCAGTACTTC	-	TRBJ2-5	TRBV6-5	-
CSVAQGARETQYF	TGCAGCGTGGCTCAGGGGGCGCGGGAGACCCAGTACTTC	TRBD1	TRBJ2-5	TRBV29-1	-
CASSARRQGIGEQFF	TGTGCCAGCAGCGCACGGAGACAGGGGATCGGTGAGCAGTTCTTC	TRBD1	TRBJ2-1	TRBV9	-
CSVSWTGVNTEAFF	TGCAGCGTTTCTTGGACAGGTGTGAACACTGAAGCTTTCTTT	TRBD1	TRBJ1-1	TRBV29-1	-
CASGKIPGANVLTF	TGTGCCAGCGGCAAAATTCCTGGGGCCAACGTCCTGACTTTC	-	TRBJ2-6	TRBV28	-
CASSYSAGDYGYTF	TGTGCCAGCAGTTACTCCGCAGGGGACTATGGCTACACCTTC	-	TRBJ1-2	TRBV6-6	-
CASSLTTGAGYGYTF	TGTGCCAGCAGCCTGACGACAGGGGCCGGGTATGGCTACACCTTC	TRBD1	TRBJ1-2	TRBV6-4	-
CASSLRLAGDTGELFF	TGTGCCAGCAGCCTTCGACTAGCGGGGGACACCGGGGAGCTGTTTTTT	TRBD2	TRBJ2-2	TRBV11-3	-
CASGYSGDTGELFF	TGCGCCAGCGGGTATAGCGGGGACACCGGGGAGCTGTTTTTT	TRBD2	TRBJ2-2	TRBV5-1	few
CASSPRQGNYEQYF	TGTGCCAGCAGTCCTCGACAGGGGAACTACGAGCAGTACTTC	TRBD1	TRBJ2-7	TRBV27	few
CASSTRSVATETQYF	TGTGCCAGCAGCACCAGGTCGGTAGCGACAGAGACCCAGTACTTC	-	TRBJ2-5	TRBV7-2	once
CASSLRPGNPEKLFF	TGTGCCAGCAGCCTGAGACCGGGGAATCCGGAAAAACTGTTTTTT	-	TRBJ1-4	TRBV7-8	once
CASSWVHGNTQYF	TGTGCCAGCAGCTGGGTACACGGGAATACGCAGTATTTT	-	TRBJ2-3	TRBV5-6	few
CASSLTSGTQYF	TGTGCCAGCAGCCTAACTAGCGGGACCCAGTACTTC	TRBD2	TRBJ2-5	TRBV28	few
CSARSGDGYTF	TGCAGCGCTCGGAGTGGCGATGGCTACACCTTC	-	TRBJ1-2	TRBV20-1	few
CASSEWDSQETQYF	TGTGCCAGCAGTGAGTGGGACAGTCAAGAGACCCAGTACTTC	TRBD1	TRBJ2-5	TRBV2	few
CASSEIGQGNYGYTF	TGTGCCAGCAGTGAAATCGGACAGGGGAACTATGGCTACACCTTC	TRBD1	TRBJ1-2	TRBV2	few
CATQQGFSNQPQHF	TGTGCCACCCAACAGGGCTTTAGCAATCAGCCCCAGCATTTT	-	TRBJ1-5	TRBV2	few
CAWSRISTDTQYF	TGTGCCTGGAGCCGAATAAGCACTGATACGCAGTATTTT	-	TRBJ2-3	TRBV30	few
CASSLRDRGDEQYF	TGTGCCAGCAGTTTGCGGGACAGGGGAGACGAGCAGTACTTC	TRBD1	TRBJ2-7	TRBV27	few
CASSPDSQYGYTF	TGTGCCAGCAGCCCTGACAGTCAGTATGGCTACACCTTC	-	TRBJ1-2	TRBV7-2	-
CASKRAGGEKTQYF	TGTGCCAGCAAGCGAGCGGGAGGTGAGAAGACCCAGTACTTC	TRBD2	TRBJ2-5	TRBV6-5	once
CASSPIPGTSAYEQYF	TGTGCCAGCAGCCCGATACCCGGGACTAGCGCATACGAGCAGTACTTC	TRBD2	TRBJ2-7	TRBV5-4	few
CAWSGAERTGKLSTGELFF	TGTGCCTGGAGTGGCGCCGAAAGGACAGGGAAACTTAGCACCGGGGAGCTGTTTTTT	TRBD1	TRBJ2-2	TRBV30	-